This T cell receptor (beta chain) was sequenced during a study of blood T cells in healthy people across ages. V shed 5 bases and J shed 13 bases, with 20 bases lying between them. CDR1 SGHTA and CDR2 FQGNSA come from the germline V gene. The CDR3 length is 13 residues. The authors ran a second PCR of about 6 to 11 cycles using a sample-barcoded 5' primer and a J-beta primer mix. TCRdb ran MiXCR on the 5' RACE reads and lists one entry per CDR3 protein. The sample shows about 1.7 million distinct CDR3 sequences, 28% of them seen only once. This clonotype was observed a few times. The sequencing input was blood. This rearrangement joins TRBV7-2 to TRBJ2-5; TRBD2 might be the D (6 bases). The TCR originated in a woman between 25 and 40 years old in good health. CDR3 protein: CASSLGGPLELYF. CDR3 coding DNA: TGTGCCAGCAGCCTCGGGGGACCGCTGGAGCTGTACTTC.